This is a list of T cell receptor beta chains from one sample in a study of blood T cell repertoires in COVID-19. Repertoires were generated with immunoSEQ multiplex PCR, while TCRdb's copy carries only in-frame clones and drops some. Of 120,000 or so clones listed, around four fifths are singletons. The sequenced sample consisted of peripheral blood. Source of these receptors: an elderly man with active or convalescent COVID-19. Both conserved end residues are part of each CDR3. The D gene is left open where the match is weak. For some rows the clone size is stated as once, few or many, or as a class when expanded; others skip it.

D: NA; V: TRBV5-1; J: TRBJ1-2; size: once; DNA: TGCGCCAGCAGCTCGACCCTAATGGCAGGGGATTGGTATGGCTACACCTTC; CDR3: CASSSTLMAGDWYGYTF
D: NA; V: TRBV27; J: TRBJ2-1; size: NA; DNA: TGTGCCAGCAGTCCGGGACTTATATCCTACAATGAGCAGTTCTTC; CDR3: CASSPGLISYNEQFF
D: TRBD1; V: TRBV28; J: TRBJ1-2; size: NA; DNA: TGTGCCAGCAGTTTTAGGGACAGGATAGACTATGGCTACACCTTC; CDR3: CASSFRDRIDYGYTF
D: NA; V: TRBV7-3; J: TRBJ2-1; size: NA; DNA: TGTGCCAGCAGCCTCTCGCAGGAAAATGAGCAGTTCTTC; CDR3: CASSLSQENEQFF
D: NA; V: TRBV5-1; J: TRBJ1-1; size: NA; DNA: TGCGCCAGCAGCTTTCGAGATAACACTGAAGCTTTCTTT; CDR3: CASSFRDNTEAFF
D: TRBD2; V: TRBV7-9; J: TRBJ2-2; size: NA; DNA: TGTGCCAGCAGCTTACTTAGCGGGGTTGGAACCGGGGAGCTGTTTTTT; CDR3: CASSLLSGVGTGELFF
D: NA; V: TRBV3-1/TRBV3-2; J: TRBJ1-2; size: NA; DNA: TGTGCCAGCAGCCAAGCGGCAGGGTATGGCTACACCTTC; CDR3: CASSQAAGYGYTF
D: NA; V: TRBV5-6; J: TRBJ2-1; size: NA; DNA: TGTGCCAGCAGCCGAGGAGGTGAGCAGTTCTTC; CDR3: CASSRGGEQFF
D: TRBD1; V: TRBV9; J: TRBJ1-2; size: NA; DNA: TGTGCCAGCAGCGGAGGGGACAGGGTCGGTGGCTACACCTTC; CDR3: CASSGGDRVGGYTF
D: TRBD2; V: TRBV6-5; J: TRBJ2-5; size: NA; DNA: TGTGCCAGCAGACGGGGGGGCCGGGAGACCCAGTACTTC; CDR3: CASRRGGRETQYF
D: NA; V: TRBV30; J: TRBJ1-2; size: NA; DNA: TGTGCCTGGAGTAAGAGGCGGCTCGAAGTACTCCCCGGCTACACCTTC; CDR3: CAWSKRRLEVLPGYTF
D: NA; V: TRBV9; J: TRBJ1-5; size: once; DNA: TGTGCCAGCAGCGGACTCGGTAGTAATCAGCCCCAGCATTTT; CDR3: CASSGLGSNQPQHF
D: TRBD1; V: TRBV28; J: TRBJ1-3; size: many; DNA: TGTGCCAGCATCTCAGGGGGCGCAGGGGACACCATATATTTT; CDR3: CASISGGAGDTIYF
D: NA; V: TRBV11-2; J: TRBJ1-6; size: NA; DNA: TGTGCCAGCAGCCCCGGCAGGGGTTCTTCACCCCTCCACTTT; CDR3: CASSPGRGSSPLHF
D: NA; V: TRBV18; J: TRBJ2-1; size: NA; DNA: TGTGCCAGCTCACCACCGGCGAGGGTGGATAGGCAGTTCTTC; CDR3: CASSPPARVDRQFF
D: TRBD2; V: TRBV11-2; J: TRBJ2-1; size: NA; DNA: TGTGCCAGCGAGGGGAGGGGTGCTGAGCAGTTCTTC; CDR3: CASEGRGAEQFF
D: TRBD1; V: TRBV9; J: TRBJ1-5; size: NA; DNA: TGTGCCAGCAGCGCGGGACAGGGGGCTCAGCCCCAGCATTTT; CDR3: CASSAGQGAQPQHF
D: NA; V: TRBV7-6; J: TRBJ1-6; size: NA; DNA: TGTGCCAGCAGCTCCGGCCGGAGGCCCTATAATTCACCCCTCCACTTT; CDR3: CASSSGRRPYNSPLHF
D: NA; V: TRBV6-5; J: TRBJ2-7; size: NA; DNA: TGTGCCAGCCGGGTTGGGAGAACAACCTACGAGCAGTACTTC; CDR3: CASRVGRTTYEQYF
D: NA; V: TRBV5-1; J: TRBJ2-7; size: NA; DNA: TGCGCCAGCAGCTTGGCGGGAACCGGAAGGCACGAGCAGTACTTC; CDR3: CASSLAGTGRHEQYF
D: NA; V: TRBV20-1; J: TRBJ2-7; size: NA; DNA: TGCAGTGCTAGTCTGCGGGAAGAGCAGTACTTC; CDR3: CSASLREEQYF
D: NA; V: TRBV5-6; J: TRBJ2-3; size: NA; DNA: TGTGCCAGCAGCTTAGACAGGACGCAGTATTTT; CDR3: CASSLDRTQYF
D: NA; V: TRBV10-3; J: TRBJ1-4; size: NA; DNA: TGTGCCATCAATCCCACACCAGGGGAAAAACTGTTTTTT; CDR3: CAINPTPGEKLFF
D: NA; V: TRBV6-1; J: TRBJ2-3; size: NA; DNA: TGTGCCAGCAGTGAATCCCCAGCGGGCAGGAAAGATACGCAGTATTTT; CDR3: CASSESPAGRKDTQYF
D: NA; V: TRBV7-6; J: TRBJ2-1; size: NA; DNA: TGTGCCAGCAGCTCTCCTGGGCTAGCTCGCAATGAGCAGTTCTTC; CDR3: CASSSPGLARNEQFF
D: NA; V: TRBV7-8; J: TRBJ2-7; size: NA; DNA: TGTGCCAGCAGCTCCCCCACCTACGAGCAGTACTTC; CDR3: CASSSPTYEQYF
D: NA; V: TRBV6-1; J: TRBJ1-1; size: once; DNA: TGTGCCAGCAGTGAACAGTGGAGGGGCGCTGAAGCTTTCTTT; CDR3: CASSEQWRGAEAFF
D: TRBD2; V: TRBV10-3; J: TRBJ2-1; size: NA; DNA: TGTGCCACCGGACTAGCGGGGGACAATGAGCAGTTCTTC; CDR3: CATGLAGDNEQFF
D: NA; V: TRBV19; J: TRBJ1-5; size: NA; DNA: TGTGCCAGTAGTCAACAGGGTGGGCCGTATTATAGCAATCAGCCCCAGCATTTT; CDR3: CASSQQGGPYYSNQPQHF
D: TRBD2; V: TRBV9; J: TRBJ2-2; size: NA; DNA: TGTGCCAGCAGCCCCCGGGGAGGGGTGAACACCGGGGAGCTGTTTTTT; CDR3: CASSPRGGVNTGELFF
D: NA; V: TRBV2; J: TRBJ2-7; size: NA; DNA: TGTGCCAGCAGTGCGGGGGGCCAGCAGTACTTC; CDR3: CASSAGGQQYF
D: NA; V: TRBV19; J: TRBJ2-7; size: NA; DNA: TGTGCCAGTAGTCCCAGGACAGTCGAAAGCTCCTACGAGCAGTACTTC; CDR3: CASSPRTVESSYEQYF
D: TRBD1; V: TRBV19; J: TRBJ1-1; size: NA; DNA: TGTGCCAGTAGAAACCTACAGACAGGGAAAGTGATGGCTTTCTTT; CDR3: CASRNLQTGKVMAFF
D: NA; V: TRBV7-2; J: TRBJ1-2; size: NA; DNA: TGTGCCAGCAGCTTAGAGGCAGGGAAAAACTATGGCTACACCTTC; CDR3: CASSLEAGKNYGYTF
D: NA; V: TRBV11-3; J: TRBJ1-1; size: once; DNA: TGTGCCAGCAGCTTCGGCAGGGAGGCCACTGAAGCTTTCTTT; CDR3: CASSFGREATEAFF
D: TRBD1; V: TRBV7-8; J: TRBJ1-6; size: NA; DNA: TGTGCCAGCAGCTCCCCCGGGACAGGGGGATCACCCCTCCACTTT; CDR3: CASSSPGTGGSPLHF
D: NA; V: TRBV30; J: TRBJ2-5; size: NA; DNA: TGTGCCTTTACGCGCGGCTCCGGGCAAGAGACCCAGTACTTC; CDR3: CAFTRGSGQETQYF
D: TRBD1; V: TRBV19; J: TRBJ1-1; size: NA; DNA: TGTGCCAGTAGTCTTGACAGGGATACTGAAGCTTTCTTT; CDR3: CASSLDRDTEAFF
D: NA; V: TRBV18; J: TRBJ2-7; size: NA; DNA: TGTGCCAGCTCTCCCGGACGGGAAAGCTACGAGCAGTACTTC; CDR3: CASSPGRESYEQYF
D: NA; V: TRBV19; J: TRBJ1-4; size: NA; DNA: TGTGCCAGTAGTATCCCCTTTGAAAAACTGTTTTTT; CDR3: CASSIPFEKLFF
D: TRBD1; V: TRBV3-1/TRBV3-2; J: TRBJ2-2; size: NA; DNA: TGTGCCAGCAGCCTGGGGACAGCCGGGGAGCTGTTTTTT; CDR3: CASSLGTAGELFF
D: NA; V: TRBV6-5; J: TRBJ2-3; size: NA; DNA: TGTGCCAGCAGTTACTCCGAGGGGGACGCAGATACGCAGTATTTT; CDR3: CASSYSEGDADTQYF
D: TRBD1; V: TRBV28; J: TRBJ2-7; size: NA; DNA: TGTGCCAGCAGTTTAACCGGGACAGGGGAGCAGTACTTC; CDR3: CASSLTGTGEQYF
D: TRBD1; V: TRBV7-8; J: TRBJ1-5; size: NA; DNA: TGTGCCAGCAGCCCTGGGGGGGACAGGCGATATCAGCCCCAGCATTTT; CDR3: CASSPGGDRRYQPQHF
D: NA; V: TRBV13; J: TRBJ2-1; size: NA; DNA: TGTGCCAGCAGCCTCCCAGGGGCGTGGAATGAGCAGTTCTTC; CDR3: CASSLPGAWNEQFF
D: NA; V: TRBV19; J: TRBJ2-3; size: NA; DNA: TGTGCCAGTAGATCGGAGGGGAGCACAGATACGCAGTATTTT; CDR3: CASRSEGSTDTQYF
D: TRBD2; V: TRBV7-6; J: TRBJ2-2; size: NA; DNA: TGTGCCAGCAGATCCCCGGGACTACCTACCGGGGAGCTGTTTTTT; CDR3: CASRSPGLPTGELFF
D: NA; V: TRBV29-1; J: TRBJ1-3; size: NA; DNA: TGCAGCGCCGGGCAGGGGCAGGGAAACACCATATATTTT; CDR3: CSAGQGQGNTIYF
D: TRBD1; V: TRBV6-1; J: TRBJ1-5; size: few; DNA: TGTGCCAGCAGTGAATTGGGCGGAGGACAGGGTTTCAATCAGCCCCAGCATTTT; CDR3: CASSELGGGQGFNQPQHF
D: TRBD2; V: TRBV5-8; J: TRBJ2-3; size: NA; DNA: TGTGCCAGCAGCCCCGGGGGGAGCACAGATACGCAGTATTTT; CDR3: CASSPGGSTDTQYF
D: NA; V: TRBV5-6; J: TRBJ1-1; size: NA; DNA: TGTGCCAGCAGCTCTCTTGCCGGCGGGAACACTGAAGCTTTCTTT; CDR3: CASSSLAGGNTEAFF
D: NA; V: TRBV9; J: TRBJ2-5; size: NA; DNA: TGTGCCAGCAACCGTCCCGCACAGACCAAATCACAAGAGACCCAGTACTTC; CDR3: CASNRPAQTKSQETQYF
D: NA; V: TRBV10-3; J: TRBJ1-4; size: once; DNA: TGTGCCATCAGTGGTGACGGCGGAAGGAGTGAAAAACTGTTTTTT; CDR3: CAISGDGGRSEKLFF
D: TRBD2; V: TRBV28; J: TRBJ2-7; size: NA; DNA: TGTGCCAGCAGTTCACAGACTAGCGGGTATTCTGAGCAGTACTTC; CDR3: CASSSQTSGYSEQYF
D: NA; V: TRBV14; J: TRBJ2-7; size: few; DNA: TGTGCCAGCAGCGTCACGCGGTTTTATAAGTACTTC; CDR3: CASSVTRFYKYF
D: TRBD1; V: TRBV5-1; J: TRBJ1-2; size: NA; DNA: TGCGCCAGCAGCCCGCAAGGACAGGGGGTGGGTGGCTACACCTTC; CDR3: CASSPQGQGVGGYTF
D: TRBD2; V: TRBV3-1/TRBV3-2; J: TRBJ2-5; size: NA; DNA: TGTGCCAGCAGCCAAGGTTCAAGCGGGGGGGAGACCCAGTACTTC; CDR3: CASSQGSSGGETQYF
D: TRBD2; V: TRBV28; J: TRBJ2-3; size: NA; DNA: TGTGCCAGCAGTCCCGGGACTAGCGGGGGTAGACATACGCAGTATTTT; CDR3: CASSPGTSGGRHTQYF
D: NA; V: TRBV10-3; J: TRBJ1-4; size: NA; DNA: TGTGCCATCAGTGAAGGGGAGGGGCGCGTAACTAATGAAAAACTGTTTTTT; CDR3: CAISEGEGRVTNEKLFF